Each of the 5 T cell receptor beta chains below was sequenced from the same sample in a study of radiotherapy plus CTLA-4 blockade in lung cancer. The data were produced by immunoSEQ multiplex PCR, yet TCRdb's version contains in-frame clones alone and is incomplete. The data hold about 31,000 clones, with 60% to 80% observed a single time. This material consisted of peripheral blood, taken from a patient treated with radiotherapy plus ipilimumab. The receptors here all came from a human donor with non-small cell lung cancer who had stable disease on radiotherapy plus ipilimumab.

V gene TRBV19 combines with J gene TRBJ1-1, with D uncertain. Germline V CDR1 and CDR2: LNHDA, SQIVND (reference sequence). The CDR3 consists of 11 residues. With 5 bases removed from V and 3 bases from J, the gap between germline ends came to 4 bases. CDR3 protein: CASSGDTEAFF. The CDR3 bases are TGTGCCAGTAGTGGCGACACTGAAGCTTTCTTT.

The chain combines TRBV25-1 with TRBJ2-5, with D hard to call. The CDR3 sequence is 14 residues long. Germline loops: CDR1 MGHDK, CDR2 SYGVNS. Deletions cut 4 bases from V and 0 bases from J, with 9 bases between. DNA for the CDR3: TGTGCCAGCAGTGGGAGCACGTACCAAGAGACCCAGTACTTC. This encodes CASSGSTYQETQYF.

This chain connects TRBV29-1 to TRBJ1-1; D may be TRBD1 (6 bases). This CDR3 is built from 13 residues. Trimming took 7 bases from V and 6 from J, leaving 18 bases between them. CDR1 SQVTM and CDR2 ANQGSEA come from the germline V gene. The CDR3 nucleotides read TGCAGCGGTGGGCTAAACAGGGACTCTGAAGCTTTCTTT. Translated, it gives CSGGLNRDSEAFF.

The genes are TRBV28 and TRBJ1-1; D gene uncertain. CDR3 length: 16 residues. Between the trimmed V and J ends, which lost 5 bases and 4 bases, there was a span of 20 bases. From germline, CDR1 is MDHEN and CDR2 SYDVKM. The CDR3 DNA follows: TGTGCCAGCAGTCCCACCGCTACTACAGTGTCCACTGAAGCTTTCTTT. It encodes CASSPTATTVSTEAFF.

V and J are TRBV19 and TRBJ1-5; 8 bases agree with TRBD1. The V and J ends lost 4 bases and 1 base, in that order; junction bases with no gene match: 9. This CDR3 region has 17 residues. Germline V gene data show CDR1 as LNHDA and CDR2 as SQIVND (reference sequence). For the CDR3, the DNA is TGTGCCAGTAGTAAAATACACAGGGGGAGAAGCAATCAGCCCCAGCATTTT. This codes for CASSKIHRGRSNQPQHF.